This T cell receptor (beta chain) was observed in a study of cytomegalovirus exposure and HLA in healthy donors. Study results and limitations: In vitro assays verified that three CMV-associated chains recognized CMV antigens specifically. Both high specificity and high sensitivity reportedly marked the classifier's diagnosis of cytomegalovirus status. The study listed approximately 160 cytomegalovirus-associated TCR beta chains.

Only in-frame clones appear in the TCRdb table, and some are missing; sequencing was by immunoSEQ multiplex PCR. The sample carries around 190,000 clones, 75% to 90% recorded once. The donors were members of the validation cohort, which comprised about 120 subjects and was separate from the first cohort of roughly 700 subjects. This clone was detected only once. Its antigen is not identified. The sample comprised PBMCs. This receptor was taken from a man aged 18 to 30 in good health and CMV-seropositive.

The CDR3 loop is CASSSRTSRETQYF. CDR3 nucleotide sequence: TGTGCCAGCAGTAGCCGGACTAGCAGAGAGACCCAGTACTTC. The rearrangement joins TRBV2 to TRBJ2-5, with 8 bases identical to TRBD2. The CDR3 runs 14 residues. Germline V CDR1 and CDR2: SNHLY, FYNNEI. Unmatched junction bases numbered 6, after V lost 5 bases and J lost 4 bases.